These T cell receptor beta chains were read from a single sample in a study of early T cells in non-severe SARS-CoV-2 infection. MiXCR was run by TCRdb on the 5' RACE reads, yielding one entry per CDR3 protein. The sample includes 80,000 or so distinct CDR3 sequences, 6% to 7% of them seen just once. Sequenced material: whole blood. All receptors derive from an adult who was a healthcare worker with PCR-confirmed SARS-CoV-2 infection or an uninfected control (not recorded which). Each CDR3 is given without its conserved first and last residue. Fields, in order: V gene, J gene, CDR3 protein.

TRBV6-6	TRBJ2-5	ASSYGQETQY
TRBV5-1	TRBJ2-1	VTARGDLLDEQF
TRBV6-4	TRBJ2-1	ASSDGLGGQF
TRBV11-3	TRBJ2-2	ASSATGKNTGELF
TRBV10-3	TRBJ2-7	AISGQGMTYEQY
TRBV11-2	TRBJ2-7	ASSRVGGGPNEQY
TRBV2	TRBJ2-3	ASTRGLAGTDTQY
TRBV6-6	TRBJ2-7	ASSTPSLDVEQY
TRBV12-3/TRBV12-4	TRBJ1-3	ASSLGGRGRAYSGNTIY
TRBV28	TRBJ2-7	ASSQPGQAYEQY
TRBV5-1	TRBJ2-5	ASSSPSNQETQY
TRBV5-6	TRBJ2-5	ASSSTGTGQETQY
TRBV7-9	TRBJ2-5	ASSLGGKTQY
TRBV14	TRBJ2-7	ASSQAWYEQY
TRBV6-5	TRBJ2-7	ASSSGGSHEQY
TRBV13	TRBJ2-7	ASSSGFYEQY
TRBV12-3/TRBV12-4	TRBJ2-1	ASSFVGGPYNEQF
TRBV7-2	TRBJ1-1	ASSFGPTEAEAF
TRBV4-2	TRBJ2-5	ASSQSSGGLETQY
TRBV28	TRBJ1-3	ASRTGAGNTIY
TRBV30	TRBJ2-1	AWKGGGSYNEQF
TRBV29-1	TRBJ2-7	SVAVGREQY
TRBV18	TRBJ2-5	ASSPPTKEAQY
TRBV30	TRBJ1-1	AWSVIGQEAF
TRBV6-2/TRBV6-3	TRBJ2-6	ASSSRTRSGSSGANVLT
TRBV5-6	TRBJ2-3	ASSLRGGPDTQY
TRBV6-6	TRBJ1-4	ASSYRVGEKNCF
TRBV7-2	TRBJ1-3	ASSLVQAPGNTIY
TRBV4-3	TRBJ2-1	ASSLGLVMGNEQF
TRBV7-2	TRBJ1-2	ASSSPTGALLDTYGYT
TRBV30	TRBJ1-3	AWSRTVTSGNTIY
TRBV7-9	TRBJ2-1	ASSQFAADNEQF
TRBV7-9	TRBJ1-1	ASSPGQGAETEAF